Each of the 22 T cell receptor beta chains below was sequenced from the same sample in a study of CD8+ T cells in alopecia areata. The treatment here: oral pan-JAK inhibitor, 5-10 mg twice daily. RNA extraction and reverse transcription yielded cDNA as sequencing template. Produced via immunoSEQ multiplex PCR; TCRdb's table is partial and in-frame only. The sample lists 200,000 or so clones; 35% to 40% were seen once. This sample comprised CD4+ T cells sorted from blood, obtained at roughly week 30, from a patient treated with tofacitinib. Every receptor here comes from a human donor with alopecia areata.

This rearrangement joins TRBV19 to TRBJ1-5, with TRBD1 identical over 9 bases. The germline V gene has CDR1 LNHDA and CDR2 SQIVND (reference sequence). There are 13 residues in the CDR3. J lost 5 bases, V lost 9 bases, and 5 bases had no gene match. This CDR3 reads CASRTGADQPQHF. The CDR3 nucleotides are TGTGCCAGCCGGACAGGGGCGGATCAGCCCCAGCATTTT.

Only a few counts were recorded for this clone. The chain has TRBV5-4 and TRBJ2-2; TRBD2 matches 9 bases. Trimming at V came to 4 bases and at J to 2 bases, leaving 6 bases not matched to a gene. Germline-derived CDR1 and CDR2 are SGHNT and YYREEE (reference sequence). The CDR3 is 16 residues long. CDR3 sequence (DNA): TGTGCCAGCAGCCCCACGGGACTAGCAAACACCGGGGAGCTGTTTTTT. Encoded protein: CASSPTGLANTGELFF.

This chain connects TRBV6-5 to TRBJ1-6; D perhaps matches TRBD1 (6 bases). Trimming removed 4 bases from V and 10 bases from J, with 17 bases in between. The CDR3 is made up of 15 amino acids. Germline V lookup: CDR1 MNHEY, CDR2 SVGAGI. In DNA, the CDR3 is TGTGCCAGCAGTTTACAGGTGGGGGCCGGATCACCCCTCCACTTT. It yields the protein CASSLQVGAGSPLHF.

CDR3 sequence reads: CASSQNGGGPNMVHGYTF. The CDR3 DNA reads as TGCGCCAGCAGTCAAAACGGAGGGGGCCCTAATATGGTCCATGGCTACACCTTC. J is TRBJ1-2 and V is TRBV23-1, with 7 bases lining up with TRBD1. TRBV23-1 is given ORF status, its function remaining uncertain. This CDR3 has 18 amino acids. Germline trimming cut 2 bases from V and 6 bases from J; bases unmatched to any gene: 18.

This rearrangement joins TRBV6-5 to TRBJ1-5; TRBD1 agrees at 7 bases. This CDR3 spans 15 amino acids. Germline CDR1 MNHEY, CDR2 SVGAGI. The J segment lost 3 bases and the V segment lost 6 bases, leaving 8 bases of the junction unmatched. The CDR3 nucleotides are TGTGCCAGCAGCAACCGACAGGGTACCAATCAGCCCCAGCATTTT. Translation: CASSNRQGTNQPQHF.

The V call is TRBV7-9, the J call TRBJ2-7, with 7 bases fitting TRBD1. The CDR3 runs to 14 residues. CDR1 is SEHNR and CDR2 is FQNEAQ in the germline V gene (reference sequence). V shed 5 bases, J shed 2 bases, and the junction held 6 bases outside the gene matches. The CDR3 coding sequence is TGTGCCAGCAGCCCCGAGACAGGGACCTACGAGCAGTACTTC. Translation: CASSPETGTYEQYF.

This clone was seen more than once but under ten times. The CDR3 sequence is CASTNRDRPYNEQFF. CDR3 coding DNA: TGTGCCAGCACGAACCGGGACAGACCCTACAATGAGCAGTTCTTC. This chain uses TRBV9 with TRBJ2-1; 7 bases are a match to TRBD1. The CDR3 length is 15 residues. The germline V gene encodes CDR1 SGDLS and CDR2 YYNGEE. Germline trimming cut 6 bases from V and 2 bases from J; bases unmatched to any gene: 8.

The gene calls are TRBV5-5 and TRBJ2-7, with D tentatively TRBD1 (6 bases). The CDR3 has 16 amino acids. The germline CDR1 and CDR2 sequences are SGHKS and YYEKEE (reference sequence). V was clipped by 1 base and J by 2 bases, with 16 bases between them. Here the CDR3 DNA reads TGTGCCAGCAGCTTGTCTCAGGGGCAGAGGACCTACGAGCAGTACTTC. As protein: CASSLSQGQRTYEQYF.

In DNA form, the CDR3 reads TGTGCCTCCGAAGTCAGGGGGCTCGTCAACTATGGCTACACCTTC. It codes for CASEVRGLVNYGYTF. The J gene is TRBJ1-2, the V gene TRBV30, with 8 positions matching TRBD1. This CDR3 comprises 15 residues. CDR1 and CDR2 from the germline V gene are GTSNPN and SVGIG (reference sequence). The J segment lost 2 bases and the V segment lost 7 bases, leaving 12 bases of the junction unmatched.

This chain uses TRBV4-2 with TRBJ2-7; D ambiguous. In germline, CDR1 is LGHNA, CDR2 YNFKEQ. V was clipped by 1 base and J by 1 base, with 8 bases between them. This CDR3 region has 14 residues. For the CDR3, the DNA is TGTGCCAGCAGCCAAGGTGCGCTATCCTACGAGCAGTACTTC. It encodes CASSQGALSYEQYF.

The V gene is TRBV30, the J gene TRBJ1-2; D not certain. CDR3 length: 12 residues. V was shortened by 2 bases and J by 4 bases, with 8 bases between the two germline ends. CDR1 and CDR2 from the germline V gene are GTSNPN and SVGIG (reference sequence). CDR3 protein: CAWSQQGYGYTF. CDR3 nucleotide sequence: TGTGCCTGGAGTCAGCAAGGCTATGGCTACACCTTC.

V and J are TRBV5-1 and TRBJ1-1; tentative D call: TRBD1 (6 bases). V gave up 2 bases and J gave up 2 bases, with 7 bases separating them. The CDR3 is made up of 13 amino acids. Germline CDR1 is SGHRS and CDR2 is YFSETQ. CDR3 nucleotides: TGCGCCAGCAGCTTCGGGGGCAACACTGAAGCTTTCTTT. Protein product: CASSFGGNTEAFF.

This chain joins TRBV6-1 and TRBJ2-1, with D perhaps being TRBD1 or TRBD2 (6 bases each). CDR1 is MNHNS, CDR2 SASEGT, per germline. V was trimmed by 1 base and J by 0 bases, leaving 7 bases between them. The CDR3 is 15 amino acids. The CDR3 sequence is CASSEGGASYNEQFF. The DNA of the CDR3 is TGTGCCAGCAGTGAAGGGGGGGCCTCCTACAATGAGCAGTTCTTC.

This clone has just a few counts. This chain joins TRBV7-8 and TRBJ2-5, with 10 bases matching TRBD1. In germline, CDR1 is SGHVS, CDR2 FQNEAQ. The V and J ends lost 5 bases and 11 bases, in that order; junction bases with no gene match: 14. This CDR3 contains 15 residues. The CDR3: CASSTPGQGDEEQYF. The CDR3 region has the DNA TGTGCCAGCAGCACGCCAGGACAGGGGGATGAAGAGCAGTACTTC. Full variable domain (rest looked up from reference TRBV7-8 and TRBJ2-5): GAGVSQSPRYKVAKRGQDVALRCDPISGHVSLFWYQQALGQGPEFLTYFQNEAQLDKSGLPSDRFFAERPEGSVSTLKIQRTQQEDSAVYLCASSTPGQGDEEQYFGPGTRLLVL.

This chain joins TRBV5-1 and TRBJ1-1, with D unresolved. The CDR3 sequence is 14 residues long. V gave up 2 bases and J gave up 1 base, with 9 bases separating them. Germline CDR1 and CDR2: SGHRS and YFSETQ. The CDR3 reads CASSFEGANTEAFF. Here the CDR3 DNA reads TGCGCCAGCAGCTTTGAGGGCGCGAACACTGAAGCTTTCTTT.

This clone turned up a few times. The rearrangement uses TRBV6-1 and TRBJ1-1; 7 nucleotides match TRBD1. V lost 5 bases to trimming and J lost 7 bases; unmatched junction nucleotides: 4. This CDR3 spans 12 amino acids. In germline, CDR1 is MNHNS, CDR2 SASEGT. CDR3 DNA: TGTGCCAGCAGTCGGGACAGCCATGAAGCTTTCTTT. It codes for CASSRDSHEAFF.

The sample holds a few counts of this clone. The chain has TRBV5-1 and TRBJ2-7; TRBD1 agrees at 7 bases. The CDR3 is 13 residues long. The J segment lost 3 bases and the V segment lost 4 bases, leaving 4 bases of the junction unmatched. The germline V gene has CDR1 SGHRS and CDR2 YFSETQ. The CDR3 reads CASSPTGLYEQYF. The CDR3, as DNA: TGCGCCAGCAGCCCGACAGGGCTCTACGAGCAGTACTTC.

The gene calls are TRBV29-1 and TRBJ2-3; 11 bases align to TRBD2. The CDR3 loop spans 15 amino acids. With 5 bases clipped from V and 5 bases from J, the junction kept 9 bases outside the gene matches. CDR1 SQVTM and CDR2 ANQGSEA come from the germline V gene. CDR3 sequence: CSVRLAGSDVDTQYF. The CDR3 DNA reads TGCAGCGTTCGACTAGCGGGATCGGATGTAGATACGCAGTATTTT.

The table lists this clone with a count of one. The rearrangement uses TRBV29-1 and TRBJ1-1; 11 nucleotides match TRBD1. V gave up 6 bases and J gave up 4 bases; unmatched junction bases: 4. Looked up from germline, CDR1 is SQVTM and CDR2 is ANQGSEA. This CDR3 region has 13 residues. The CDR3 sequence is CSVGQGVLTEAFF. CDR3 nucleotide sequence: TGCAGCGTGGGACAGGGGGTTCTCACTGAAGCTTTCTTT.

The CDR3 sequence is CASSQADRGYATEAFF. CDR3 DNA: TGTGCCAGCAGCCAAGCGGACAGGGGGTATGCCACTGAAGCTTTCTTT. The J gene is TRBJ1-1, the V gene TRBV14; 10 bases align to TRBD1. The CDR3 totals 16 residues. The V segment lost 1 base and the J segment 4 bases; nucleotides outside the gene matches: 6. CDR1 SGHDN and CDR2 FVKESK come from the germline V gene.

The chain couples TRBV10-3 to TRBJ2-5; 10 nucleotides match TRBD2. Germline CDR1 and CDR2: ENHRY and SYGVKD. The CDR3 consists of 15 residues. The ends lost 4 bases at V and 5 bases at J; junction bases unmatched: 7. DNA of the CDR3: TGTGCCATCAGTGGTTCTAGCGGGGGAGATGAGACCCAGTACTTC. Translating gives CAISGSSGGDETQYF.

The chain employs TRBV13 and TRBJ1-2, with 8 bases aligning to TRBD1. The CDR3 extends over 13 amino acids. Germline V lookup: CDR1 PRHDT, CDR2 FYEKMQ (reference sequence). With 5 bases clipped from V and 5 bases from J, the junction kept 4 bases outside the gene matches. The CDR3 DNA follows: TGTGCCAGCAGCCGACAGGGGCGATATGGCTACACCTTC. Encoded protein: CASSRQGRYGYTF.